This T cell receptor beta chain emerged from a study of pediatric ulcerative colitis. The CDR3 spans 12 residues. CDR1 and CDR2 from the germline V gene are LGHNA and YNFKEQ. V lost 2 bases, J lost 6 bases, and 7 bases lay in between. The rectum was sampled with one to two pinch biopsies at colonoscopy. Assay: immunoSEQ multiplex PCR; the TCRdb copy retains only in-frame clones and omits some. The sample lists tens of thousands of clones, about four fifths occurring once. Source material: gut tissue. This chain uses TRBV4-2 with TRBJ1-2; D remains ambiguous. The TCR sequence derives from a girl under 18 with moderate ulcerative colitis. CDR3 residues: CASSQLDNGYTF. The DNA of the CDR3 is TGTGCCAGCAGCCAACTAGACAATGGCTACACCTTC.